Following are 9 T cell receptor beta chains from one sample sequenced in a study of blood T cell repertoires in COVID-19. Profiling relied on immunoSEQ multiplex PCR, and the TCRdb table lists in-frame clones only, not all of them. The sample has 46,000 or so clones, around nine tenths seen once. The sequenced sample consisted of peripheral blood. The source is a man aged 50 to 60 with acute or convalescent COVID-19.

The rearrangement uses TRBV12-3 or TRBV12-4 and TRBJ2-2; TRBD2 matches at 7 bases. This CDR3 is built from 13 residues. V lost 8 bases and J lost 7; bases outside the gene matches: 7. In DNA, the CDR3 is TGTGCCAGCCCTGGGGAGGGGTTCGGGGAGCTGTTTTTT. Translation: CASPGEGFGELFF.

The chain uses TRBV30 and TRBJ1-4; TRBD1 matches 7 bases. CDR3 length: 13 residues. V shed 5 bases and J 5 bases; nucleotides not matched to a gene: 5. CDR1 and CDR2 from the germline V gene are GTSNPN and SVGIG (reference sequence). The CDR3 DNA reads TGTGCCTGGTCCCGGGACAGCAATGAAAAACTGTTTTTT. Protein: CAWSRDSNEKLFF.

V is TRBV18 and J is TRBJ2-3, with D perhaps TRBD1 (6 bases). V was clipped by 5 bases and J by 4 bases, with 19 bases between them. This CDR3 has 16 residues. Germline CDR1 and CDR2: KGHSH and LQKENI. In DNA form, the CDR3 reads TGTGCCAGCTCAACGGTAACAGGGCCCAGCGCAGATACGCAGTATTTT. Its protein product is CASSTVTGPSADTQYF.

The chain carries TRBV18 and TRBJ1-1; a weak D match, TRBD1 (6 bases). V was pared by 4 bases and J by 6 bases, with 24 bases between. The CDR3 extends over 17 amino acids. Germline CDR1 reads KGHSH; CDR2 reads LQKENI. The DNA of the CDR3 is TGTGCCAGCTCACTACCGACAGAATACAGGGAAAGGGCTGAAGCTTTCTTT. Translating gives CASSLPTEYRERAEAFF.

The chain uses TRBV9 and TRBJ1-4; 8 bases match TRBD1. The germline V gene has CDR1 SGDLS and CDR2 YYNGEE. The CDR3 spans 18 residues. V shed 4 bases and J 7 bases; nucleotides not matched to a gene: 18. The CDR3 region is CASSSSGTGPSTGEKLFF. CDR3 nucleotides: TGTGCCAGCAGCTCGTCCGGGACAGGACCTTCGACAGGTGAAAAACTGTTTTTT.

The chain uses TRBV11-2 and TRBJ1-4; TRBD1 is a possible D gene (5 bases). The V end lost 4 bases, the J end lost 7 bases, and 10 bases lay between the germline ends. This CDR3 spans 13 amino acids. The germline CDR1 and CDR2 sequences are SGHAT and FQNNGV. Here the CDR3 DNA reads TGTGCCAGCAGCTCAGTGGGGCCTGAAAAACTGTTTTTT. Its protein product is CASSSVGPEKLFF.

The J gene is TRBJ2-3, the V gene TRBV7-9; 8 bases line up with TRBD2. V trimming: 8 bases; J trimming: 3 bases; junction bases outside the gene matches: 10. The CDR3 spans 15 residues. Per germline, CDR1 SEHNR and CDR2 FQNEAQ (reference sequence). CDR3 region: CASEGGGLVTDTQYF. The CDR3, as DNA: TGTGCCAGCGAGGGCGGGGGGCTTGTGACAGATACGCAGTATTTT.

The CDR3 region has the DNA TGCGCCAGCAGCTTGGCACAGGGGGACTACGAGCAGTACTTC. Its protein product is CASSLAQGDYEQYF. This chain connects TRBV5-1 to TRBJ2-7, with TRBD1 identical over 8 bases. CDR3 length: 14 residues. Looked up from germline, CDR1 is SGHRS and CDR2 is YFSETQ. V shed 0 bases and J 3 bases; nucleotides not matched to a gene: 2.

The rearrangement joins TRBV7-2 to TRBJ1-6; tentative D call: TRBD1 (5 bases). CDR3 length: 15 amino acids. Germline V gene lookup returns CDR1 SGHTA and CDR2 FQGNSA. Trimming stripped 1 base from V and 10 bases from J, with 14 bases between. CDR3 in DNA: TGTGCCAGCAGCTTAGGGGGGGGACCTTACTCACCCCTCCACTTT. Residues: CASSLGGGPYSPLHF.